This TCR beta chain was observed in a study of blood T cell repertoires in COVID-19. About the research overall: Some COVID-19 samples were acute and others convalescent; all came from the United States, Italy and Spain.

Clones were sequenced by immunoSEQ multiplex PCR, and TCRdb holds only the in-frame ones, with some missing. The table includes about 360,000 clones, approximately 86% detected once. The sequence came from a woman aged 55-69 years with COVID-19, enrolled during active disease. Sequences were obtained from peripheral blood.

CDR3 in amino acids: CAWMWTGGNEQFF. The CDR3 DNA reads TGTGCCTGGATGTGGACAGGGGGCAATGAGCAGTTCTTC. This chain links TRBV30 with TRBJ2-1; 10 positions agree with TRBD1. Germline V lookup: CDR1 GTSNPN, CDR2 SVGIG (reference sequence). Germline trimming cut 4 bases from V and 6 bases from J; bases unmatched to any gene: 3. The CDR3 is 13 residues long.